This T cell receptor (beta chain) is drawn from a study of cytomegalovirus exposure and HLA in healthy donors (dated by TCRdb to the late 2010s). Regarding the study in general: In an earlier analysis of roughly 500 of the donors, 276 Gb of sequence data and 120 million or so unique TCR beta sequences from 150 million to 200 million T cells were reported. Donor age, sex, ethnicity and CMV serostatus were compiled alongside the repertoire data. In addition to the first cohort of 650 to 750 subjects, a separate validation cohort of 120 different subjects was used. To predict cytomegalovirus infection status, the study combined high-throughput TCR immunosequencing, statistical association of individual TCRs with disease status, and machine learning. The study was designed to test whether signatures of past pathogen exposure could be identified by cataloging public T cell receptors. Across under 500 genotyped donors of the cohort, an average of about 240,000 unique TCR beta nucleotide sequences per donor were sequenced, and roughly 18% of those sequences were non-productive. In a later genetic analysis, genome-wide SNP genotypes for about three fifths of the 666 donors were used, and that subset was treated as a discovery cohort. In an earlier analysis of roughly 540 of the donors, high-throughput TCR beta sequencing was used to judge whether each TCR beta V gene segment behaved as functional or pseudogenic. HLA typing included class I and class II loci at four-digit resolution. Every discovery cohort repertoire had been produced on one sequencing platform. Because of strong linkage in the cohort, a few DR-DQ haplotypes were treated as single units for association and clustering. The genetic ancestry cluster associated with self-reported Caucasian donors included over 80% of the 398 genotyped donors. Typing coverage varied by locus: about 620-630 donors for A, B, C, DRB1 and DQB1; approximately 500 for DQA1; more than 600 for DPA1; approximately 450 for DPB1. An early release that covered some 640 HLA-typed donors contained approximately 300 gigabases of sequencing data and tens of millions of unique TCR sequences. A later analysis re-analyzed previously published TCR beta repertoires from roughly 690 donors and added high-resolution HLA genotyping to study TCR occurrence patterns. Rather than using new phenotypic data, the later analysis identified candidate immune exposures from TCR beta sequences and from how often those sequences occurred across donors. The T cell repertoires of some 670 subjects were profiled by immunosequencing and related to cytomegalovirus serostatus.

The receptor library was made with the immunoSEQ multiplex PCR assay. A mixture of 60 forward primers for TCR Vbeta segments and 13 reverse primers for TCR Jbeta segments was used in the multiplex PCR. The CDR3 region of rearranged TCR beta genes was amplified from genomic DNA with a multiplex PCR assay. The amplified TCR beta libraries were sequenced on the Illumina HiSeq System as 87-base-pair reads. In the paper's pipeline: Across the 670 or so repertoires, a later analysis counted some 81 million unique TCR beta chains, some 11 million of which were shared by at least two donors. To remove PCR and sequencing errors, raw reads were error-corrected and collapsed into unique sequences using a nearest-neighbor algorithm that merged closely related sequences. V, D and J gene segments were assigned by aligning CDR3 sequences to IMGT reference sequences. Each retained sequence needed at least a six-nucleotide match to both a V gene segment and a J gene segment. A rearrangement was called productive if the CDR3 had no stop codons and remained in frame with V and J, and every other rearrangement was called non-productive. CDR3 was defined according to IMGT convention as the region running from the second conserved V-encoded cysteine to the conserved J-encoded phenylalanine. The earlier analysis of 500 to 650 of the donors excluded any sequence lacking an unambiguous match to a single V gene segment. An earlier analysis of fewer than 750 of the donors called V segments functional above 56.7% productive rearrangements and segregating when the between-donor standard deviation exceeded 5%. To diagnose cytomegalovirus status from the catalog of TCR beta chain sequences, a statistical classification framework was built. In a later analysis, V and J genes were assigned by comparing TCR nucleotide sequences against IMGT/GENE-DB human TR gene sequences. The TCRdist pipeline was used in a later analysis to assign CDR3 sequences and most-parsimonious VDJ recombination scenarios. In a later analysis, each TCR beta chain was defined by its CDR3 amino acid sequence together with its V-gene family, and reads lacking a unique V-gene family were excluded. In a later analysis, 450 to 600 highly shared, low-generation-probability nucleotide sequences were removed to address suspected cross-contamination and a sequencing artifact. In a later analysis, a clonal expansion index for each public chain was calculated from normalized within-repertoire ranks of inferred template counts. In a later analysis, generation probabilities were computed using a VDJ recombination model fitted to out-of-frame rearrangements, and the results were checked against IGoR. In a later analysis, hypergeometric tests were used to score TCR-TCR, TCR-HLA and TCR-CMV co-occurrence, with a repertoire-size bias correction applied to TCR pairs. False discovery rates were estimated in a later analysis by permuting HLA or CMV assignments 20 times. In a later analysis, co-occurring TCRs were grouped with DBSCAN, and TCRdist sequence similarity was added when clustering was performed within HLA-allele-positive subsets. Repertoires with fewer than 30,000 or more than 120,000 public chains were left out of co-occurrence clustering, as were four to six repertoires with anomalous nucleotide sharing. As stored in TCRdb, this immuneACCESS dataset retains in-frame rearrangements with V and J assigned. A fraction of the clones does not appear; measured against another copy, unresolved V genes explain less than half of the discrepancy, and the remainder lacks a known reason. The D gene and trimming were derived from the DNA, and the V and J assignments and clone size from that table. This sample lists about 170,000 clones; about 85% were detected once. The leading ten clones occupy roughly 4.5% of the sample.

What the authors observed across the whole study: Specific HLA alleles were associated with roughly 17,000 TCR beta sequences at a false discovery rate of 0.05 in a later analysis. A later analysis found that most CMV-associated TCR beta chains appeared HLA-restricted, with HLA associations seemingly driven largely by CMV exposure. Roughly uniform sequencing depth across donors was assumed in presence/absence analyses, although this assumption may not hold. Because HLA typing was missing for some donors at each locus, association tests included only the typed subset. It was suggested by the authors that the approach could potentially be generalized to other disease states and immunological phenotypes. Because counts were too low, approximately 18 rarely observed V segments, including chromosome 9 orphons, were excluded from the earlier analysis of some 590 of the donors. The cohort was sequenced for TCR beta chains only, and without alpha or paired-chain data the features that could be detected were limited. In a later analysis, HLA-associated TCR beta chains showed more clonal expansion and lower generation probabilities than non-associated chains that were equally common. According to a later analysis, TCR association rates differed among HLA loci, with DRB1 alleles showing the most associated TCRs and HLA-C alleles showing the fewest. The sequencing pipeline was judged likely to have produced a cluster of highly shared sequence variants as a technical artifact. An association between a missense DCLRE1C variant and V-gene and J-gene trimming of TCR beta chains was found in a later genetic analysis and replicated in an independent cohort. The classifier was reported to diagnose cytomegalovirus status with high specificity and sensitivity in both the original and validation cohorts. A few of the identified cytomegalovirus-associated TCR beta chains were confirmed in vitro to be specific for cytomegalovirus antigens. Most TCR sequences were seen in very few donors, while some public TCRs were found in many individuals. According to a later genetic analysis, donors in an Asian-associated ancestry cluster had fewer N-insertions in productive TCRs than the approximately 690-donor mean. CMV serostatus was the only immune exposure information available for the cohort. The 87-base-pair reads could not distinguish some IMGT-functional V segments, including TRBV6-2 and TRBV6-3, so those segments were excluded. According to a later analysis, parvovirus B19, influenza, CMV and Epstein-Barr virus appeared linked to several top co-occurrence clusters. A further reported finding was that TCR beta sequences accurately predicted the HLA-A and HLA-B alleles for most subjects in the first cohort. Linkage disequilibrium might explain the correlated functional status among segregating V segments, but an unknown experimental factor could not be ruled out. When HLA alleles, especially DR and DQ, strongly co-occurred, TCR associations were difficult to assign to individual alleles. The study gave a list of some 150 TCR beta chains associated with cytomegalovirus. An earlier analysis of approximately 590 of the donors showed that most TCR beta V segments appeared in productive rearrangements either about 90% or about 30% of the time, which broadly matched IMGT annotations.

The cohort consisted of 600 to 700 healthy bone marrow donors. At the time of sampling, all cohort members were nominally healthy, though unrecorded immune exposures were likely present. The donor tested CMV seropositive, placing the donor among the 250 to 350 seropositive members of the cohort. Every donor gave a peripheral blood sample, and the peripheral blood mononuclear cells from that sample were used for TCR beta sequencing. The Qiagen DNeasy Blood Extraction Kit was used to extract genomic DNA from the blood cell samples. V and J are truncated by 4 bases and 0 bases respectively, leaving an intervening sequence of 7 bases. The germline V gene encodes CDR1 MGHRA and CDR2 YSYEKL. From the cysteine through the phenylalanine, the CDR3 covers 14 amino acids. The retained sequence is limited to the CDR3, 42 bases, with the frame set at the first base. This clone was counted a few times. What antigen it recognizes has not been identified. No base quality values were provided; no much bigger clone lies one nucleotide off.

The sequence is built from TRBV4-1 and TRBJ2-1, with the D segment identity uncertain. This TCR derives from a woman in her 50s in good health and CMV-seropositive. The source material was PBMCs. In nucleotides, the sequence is TGCGCCAGCAGCCGACTGTACTCCTACAATGAGCAGTTCTTC. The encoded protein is CASSRLYSYNEQFF.